These T cell receptor beta chains were read from a single sample in a study of T-cell memory formation after mild COVID-19. TCRdb reprocessed the 5' RACE reads via MiXCR and lists one record per CDR3 protein. The profile shows approximately 300,000 distinct CDR3 sequences, more than 15% of them singletons. Sample: PBMCs or a T cell subset sorted from them (not recorded which). The receptors were sampled from a man aged 18 to 30 who had mild COVID-19 (a few samples of this study predate the infection). Cell type and time point are not known. CDR3s leave out the opening cysteine and the closing phenylalanine or tryptophan.

j_gene	v_gene	CDR3aa
TRBJ2-1	TRBV7-9	ASSLVTGGFYNEQF
TRBJ1-1	TRBV18	ASSPPAGGLNTEAF
TRBJ1-5	TRBV20-1	SASSGQRQPQH
TRBJ1-5	TRBV27	ASTERWQPQH
TRBJ2-1	TRBV5-5	ASSFLIVNEQF
TRBJ1-5	TRBV4-2	ASSQLLTGGGQPQH
TRBJ2-3	TRBV7-9	ASSFSTGGTDTQY
TRBJ1-2	TRBV7-9	ASSLATSYGYT
TRBJ1-1	TRBV20-1	SARRSRLNTEAF
TRBJ1-5	TRBV20-1	SAQSGPDGTQH
TRBJ1-1	TRBV4-3	ASSQDLGGPEAF
TRBJ2-7	TRBV10-2	ASGAGSYEQY
TRBJ1-5	TRBV20-1	SARVGGDSNQPQH
TRBJ2-5	TRBV12-3/TRBV12-4	ASRLGETQY
TRBJ1-1	TRBV7-2	ASSPAGGEAF
TRBJ1-5	TRBV10-3	AISEGSYQPQH
TRBJ2-7	TRBV20-1	SVPSNRRSYEQY
TRBJ2-7	TRBV24-1	ATSDTTGNQY
TRBJ2-1	TRBV5-1	ASSAGQWKDEQF
TRBJ2-1	TRBV9	ASSPAEALYNEQF
TRBJ1-4	TRBV5-1	ASSLDNNEKLF
TRBJ1-3	TRBV6-5	ASSYRGTGNTIY
TRBJ1-6	TRBV24-1	ATSGSSYNSPLH
TRBJ2-5	TRBV12-3/TRBV12-4	ASSPTGGEETQY
TRBJ2-5	TRBV28	ASSLSGTGPETQY
TRBJ1-6	TRBV5-1	ASSFDKARGNSPLH
TRBJ1-1	TRBV7-2	ASSLNSMNTEAF
TRBJ2-1	TRBV27	ASSSPGTSPDNEQF
TRBJ1-2	TRBV4-2	ASSQTAGQSDT
TRBJ1-5	TRBV27	ASSSGTGGWAQPQH
TRBJ2-5	TRBV12-3/TRBV12-4	ASSLSRFGGSPGKTQY
TRBJ2-5	TRBV6-5	ASSKFGETQY
TRBJ2-7	TRBV6-2/TRBV6-3	ASTKDYQDYEQY
TRBJ1-3	TRBV7-9	ASSPAGNTIY
TRBJ2-5	TRBV27	ASSPWTSGATQY
TRBJ1-1	TRBV20-1	SPLSGVMNTEAF
TRBJ2-7	TRBV27	ASSHEPYEQY